The rows below give T cell receptor beta chains drawn from one sample of a study of blood T cell repertoires in COVID-19. Here immunoSEQ multiplex PCR was the method, and the copy in TCRdb shows in-frame clones only, minus some. The table lists approximately 330,000 clones, 70% to 90% of them singletons, with about 4.2% in the top ten. The sample comprised PBMCs or T cells enriched from blood (not recorded which). These TCRs come from a woman in her forties with acute COVID-19. CDR3s include the opening cysteine and the closing phenylalanine or tryptophan.

TRBV4-2,CASSQDPGQGGNTIYF
TRBV28,CASSPQQGYNEQFF
TRBV11-2,CASSLVRADEQYF
TRBV3-1/TRBV3-2,CASRQGLYNEQFF
TRBV5-1,CASSPWDRGLYGYTF
TRBV19,CASSPLGLANTDTQYF
TRBV10-3,CAISEETGTGNYGYTF
TRBV9,CASSLRGLDTGELFF
TRBV5-8,CASSRGTGGDNQPQHF
TRBV7-3,CASSPGLAGAGEQYF
TRBV6-5,CASSSDRGQTGYTF
TRBV5-4,CASSLGSGGLQETQYF
TRBV19,CASSMDRVSYEQYF
TRBV28,CASSSIPGTVVYEQYF